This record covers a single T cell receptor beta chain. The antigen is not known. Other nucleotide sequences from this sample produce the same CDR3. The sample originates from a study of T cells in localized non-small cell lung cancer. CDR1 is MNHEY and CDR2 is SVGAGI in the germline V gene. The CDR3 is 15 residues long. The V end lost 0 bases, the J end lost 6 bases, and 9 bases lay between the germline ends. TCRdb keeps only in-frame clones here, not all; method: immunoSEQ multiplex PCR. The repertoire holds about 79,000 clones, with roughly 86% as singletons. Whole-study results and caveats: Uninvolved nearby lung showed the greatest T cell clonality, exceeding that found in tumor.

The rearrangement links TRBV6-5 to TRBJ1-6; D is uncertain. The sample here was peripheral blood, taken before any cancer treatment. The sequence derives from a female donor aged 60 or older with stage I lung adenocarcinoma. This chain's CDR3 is CASSYSRGGNSPLHF. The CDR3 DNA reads TGTGCCAGCAGTTACTCTCGGGGAGGTAATTCACCCCTCCACTTT.